This is a list of T cell receptor beta chains from one sample in a study of blood T cells in healthy people across ages. From the 5' RACE reads, TCRdb called clonotypes with MiXCR, one entry per CDR3 protein. The sample lists over 1.5 million distinct CDR3 sequences, around half occurring once. The sample comprised blood. These TCRs come from a woman in her forties in good health. CDR3s include the opening cysteine and the closing phenylalanine or tryptophan. The order of the fields is D gene, V gene, J gene, CDR3 protein. A D gene is named only where the DNA matches it firmly.

D gene: NA; V gene: TRBV4-1; J gene: TRBJ2-3; CDR3 protein: CASSRSLSTDTQYF
D gene: NA; V gene: TRBV5-1; J gene: TRBJ2-6; CDR3 protein: CASSLQTRTRLSGASVLTF
D gene: TRBD1; V gene: TRBV7-9; J gene: TRBJ1-4; CDR3 protein: CASSLVGTVAKLFF
D gene: TRBD2; V gene: TRBV2; J gene: TRBJ2-7; CDR3 protein: CASSATSGGNPYEQYF
D gene: TRBD1; V gene: TRBV18; J gene: TRBJ2-7; CDR3 protein: CASSSSPIGQGSYEQYF
D gene: NA; V gene: TRBV20-1; J gene: NA; CDR3 protein: CRAGPGTKYETQYF
D gene: NA; V gene: TRBV29-1; J gene: TRBJ1-4; CDR3 protein: CSAGTGESTNEKLFF
D gene: NA; V gene: TRBV5-1; J gene: TRBJ2-1; CDR3 protein: CASSLNPTFLYNEQFF
D gene: TRBD1; V gene: TRBV6-1; J gene: TRBJ2-7; CDR3 protein: CASSEGTALSSYEQYF
D gene: TRBD1; V gene: TRBV9; J gene: TRBJ2-6; CDR3 protein: CASSVQGARLGANVLTF
D gene: TRBD1; V gene: TRBV12-3/TRBV12-4; J gene: TRBJ2-6; CDR3 protein: CASSYTGVPGANVLTF
D gene: NA; V gene: TRBV20-1; J gene: TRBJ2-3; CDR3 protein: CSARDPPRNTDTQYF
D gene: NA; V gene: TRBV27; J gene: TRBJ2-5; CDR3 protein: CASGELGQSETQYF
D gene: NA; V gene: TRBV15; J gene: TRBJ2-1; CDR3 protein: CATSIGNEQFF
D gene: NA; V gene: TRBV2; J gene: TRBJ2-7; CDR3 protein: CASFPGGDRYEQYF
D gene: NA; V gene: TRBV7-2; J gene: TRBJ2-3; CDR3 protein: CAGSFADTQYF
D gene: NA; V gene: TRBV7-2; J gene: TRBJ2-3; CDR3 protein: CASRSGGVRTTDTQYF
D gene: NA; V gene: TRBV9; J gene: TRBJ2-3; CDR3 protein: CASSPKGGTTDTQYF
D gene: TRBD1; V gene: TRBV4-3; J gene: TRBJ2-6; CDR3 protein: CASSQDTGVLAEANVLTF
D gene: NA; V gene: TRBV15; J gene: TRBJ1-2; CDR3 protein: CATRTDPNYGYTF
D gene: NA; V gene: TRBV27; J gene: NA; CDR3 protein: CASSSYGVETQYF
D gene: NA; V gene: TRBV9; J gene: TRBJ2-1; CDR3 protein: CASSVGGVRHYNEQFF
D gene: NA; V gene: TRBV12-3/TRBV12-4; J gene: TRBJ2-6; CDR3 protein: CTSSLSGANVLTF
D gene: NA; V gene: TRBV7-8; J gene: TRBJ2-3; CDR3 protein: CASSSWASAIDTQYF
D gene: NA; V gene: TRBV4-2; J gene: TRBJ1-4; CDR3 protein: CASSQEVRVARGSTNEKLFF
D gene: NA; V gene: TRBV4-3; J gene: TRBJ1-6; CDR3 protein: CASSRTSGTSPLHF
D gene: TRBD2; V gene: TRBV5-1; J gene: TRBJ2-6; CDR3 protein: CASSPGLLAGYSGANVLTF
D gene: NA; V gene: TRBV11-1; J gene: TRBJ2-3; CDR3 protein: CASSLYRASTDTQYF
D gene: NA; V gene: TRBV29-1; J gene: TRBJ1-2; CDR3 protein: CSVEVSGYGYTF
D gene: NA; V gene: TRBV9; J gene: TRBJ2-3; CDR3 protein: CASSESPADTQYF
D gene: NA; V gene: TRBV5-1; J gene: TRBJ1-2; CDR3 protein: CASSFNAGANYGYTF
D gene: NA; V gene: TRBV20-1; J gene: TRBJ2-1; CDR3 protein: CSASFGTRGLGQFF
D gene: NA; V gene: TRBV12-3/TRBV12-4; J gene: TRBJ2-3; CDR3 protein: CATFRRGTDTQYF
D gene: NA; V gene: TRBV18; J gene: TRBJ2-5; CDR3 protein: CASSAYGETQYF
D gene: NA; V gene: TRBV7-8; J gene: TRBJ2-1; CDR3 protein: CASSLGQVVYNEQFF
D gene: TRBD2; V gene: TRBV7-2; J gene: TRBJ2-5; CDR3 protein: CASAQGLAGGSNEQYF
D gene: NA; V gene: TRBV3-1; J gene: TRBJ2-1; CDR3 protein: CASSRVNNEQFF
D gene: NA; V gene: TRBV20-1; J gene: TRBJ1-2; CDR3 protein: CSARDMERVGDGYTF
D gene: NA; V gene: TRBV20-1; J gene: TRBJ2-5; CDR3 protein: CSASPTLEKTQYF
D gene: NA; V gene: TRBV5-1; J gene: TRBJ2-7; CDR3 protein: CASSGTSDRFRYEQYF
D gene: TRBD1; V gene: TRBV5-1; J gene: TRBJ1-1; CDR3 protein: CASSLRQGSGLNRAFF
D gene: NA; V gene: TRBV6-1; J gene: TRBJ2-2; CDR3 protein: CASSGLGNTGELFF
D gene: NA; V gene: TRBV20-1; J gene: TRBJ2-7; CDR3 protein: CSARATNQQGFSYEQYF
D gene: NA; V gene: TRBV5-1; J gene: TRBJ2-1; CDR3 protein: CASSLAEAGFRHNEQFF
D gene: TRBD2; V gene: TRBV28; J gene: TRBJ2-7; CDR3 protein: CASSLLDQRGLYEQYF
D gene: NA; V gene: TRBV6-5; J gene: TRBJ1-2; CDR3 protein: CASSYAVSDYGYTF
D gene: NA; V gene: TRBV6-1; J gene: TRBJ2-5; CDR3 protein: CASRQMPGSPQYF
D gene: TRBD1; V gene: TRBV7-8; J gene: TRBJ1-2; CDR3 protein: CASSLVSGQPTILHTF
D gene: TRBD2; V gene: TRBV7-2; J gene: TRBJ2-1; CDR3 protein: CASSSGLARNEQFF
D gene: NA; V gene: TRBV6-6; J gene: TRBJ2-5; CDR3 protein: CASSYIAGAGVGETQYF
D gene: NA; V gene: TRBV20-1; J gene: TRBJ2-3; CDR3 protein: CSARDLALRSFGDTQYF
D gene: NA; V gene: TRBV7-2; J gene: TRBJ2-3; CDR3 protein: CASSRDYIADTQYF
D gene: TRBD1; V gene: TRBV6-5; J gene: TRBJ1-1; CDR3 protein: CASRGQGWNTEAFF
D gene: TRBD1; V gene: TRBV12-3/TRBV12-4; J gene: NA; CDR3 protein: CASRMDRGYEQYF
D gene: NA; V gene: TRBV4-1; J gene: TRBJ2-3; CDR3 protein: CASSKKTGVADTQYF
D gene: NA; V gene: TRBV20-1; J gene: TRBJ1-1; CDR3 protein: CGARARGMNTEAFF
D gene: NA; V gene: TRBV6-5; J gene: TRBJ1-2; CDR3 protein: CASRRVQGSGYTF
D gene: TRBD2; V gene: TRBV20-1; J gene: TRBJ2-7; CDR3 protein: CSVGRDLTYEQYF
D gene: TRBD2; V gene: TRBV20-1; J gene: TRBJ2-1; CDR3 protein: CSARGVSGGRNEQFF
D gene: TRBD2; V gene: TRBV4-2; J gene: TRBJ2-3; CDR3 protein: CASSHRSGGDTATQYF